A selection of T cell receptor beta chains follows, all from one sample in a study of OX40 agonist ivuxolimab in advanced cancers. Profiled with immunoSEQ multiplex PCR; TCRdb holds only in-frame clones, not every one. The sample yields some 99,000 clones, roughly 94% seen once. The source was CD4+ or CD8+ T cells sorted from blood, collected in a trial of the OX40 agonist ivuxolimab. The receptors shown here come from an adult with an advanced solid tumor such as melanoma, head and neck, liver or kidney cancer. The CDR3 runs from the conserved cysteine through the conserved F or W. The D gene is left open where the match is weak. A row's size may be missing; if present it is once, few, many or a size class.

v_call: TRBV28; j_call: TRBJ1-2; d_call: TRBD1; clone_size: .; cdr3_aa: CASSLPGTGEYGYTF; cdr3_nt: TGTGCCAGCAGTTTACCGGGCACAGGGGAGTATGGCTACACCTTC
v_call: TRBV18; j_call: TRBJ2-7; d_call: TRBD1; clone_size: .; cdr3_aa: CASSPPATGAYEQYF; cdr3_nt: TGTGCCAGCTCACCACCGGCGACAGGGGCCTACGAGCAGTACTTC
v_call: TRBV21-1; j_call: TRBJ2-3; d_call: .; clone_size: .; cdr3_aa: CASSNHLANCTDTQYF; cdr3_nt: TGTGCCAGCAGCAACCATCTAGCGAACTGCACAGATACGCAGTATTTT
v_call: TRBV5-1; j_call: TRBJ2-1; d_call: TRBD2; clone_size: .; cdr3_aa: CASSIGLAGASEQFF; cdr3_nt: TGCGCCAGCAGCATCGGACTAGCGGGAGCCTCGGAGCAGTTCTTC
v_call: TRBV9; j_call: TRBJ2-2; d_call: .; clone_size: .; cdr3_aa: CASSVQGTPGTGELFF; cdr3_nt: TGTGCCAGCAGCGTACAGGGGACCCCGGGTACCGGGGAGCTGTTTTTT
v_call: TRBV10-3; j_call: TRBJ2-6; d_call: .; clone_size: .; cdr3_aa: CAIRAEGRLVSGANVLTF; cdr3_nt: TGTGCCATCAGAGCCGAGGGGCGGTTGGTCTCTGGGGCCAACGTCCTGACTTTC
v_call: TRBV7-7; j_call: TRBJ2-3; d_call: .; clone_size: .; cdr3_aa: CASSLAEADTQYF; cdr3_nt: TGTGCCAGCAGCTTAGCGGAGGCGGATACGCAGTATTTT
v_call: TRBV6-1; j_call: TRBJ1-1; d_call: .; clone_size: .; cdr3_aa: CASRGPLNTEAFF; cdr3_nt: TGTGCCAGCAGGGGACCGCTGAACACTGAAGCTTTCTTT
v_call: TRBV7-2; j_call: TRBJ2-5; d_call: TRBD1; clone_size: .; cdr3_aa: CASSPNRGPQETQYF; cdr3_nt: TGTGCCAGCAGCCCCAACAGGGGCCCCCAAGAGACCCAGTACTTC
v_call: TRBV19; j_call: TRBJ2-2; d_call: TRBD2; clone_size: once; cdr3_aa: CASSGSGGPWELFF; cdr3_nt: TGTGCCAGTAGTGGAAGCGGGGGTCCCTGGGAGCTGTTTTTT
v_call: TRBV2; j_call: TRBJ1-1; d_call: .; clone_size: .; cdr3_aa: CASSGPRLDGPTEAFF; cdr3_nt: TGTGCCAGCAGTGGCCCCCGATTGGATGGGCCCACTGAAGCTTTCTTT
v_call: TRBV11-3; j_call: TRBJ2-3; d_call: .; clone_size: .; cdr3_aa: CASSWGPLYVRTDTQYF; cdr3_nt: TGTGCCAGCAGCTGGGGACCGCTTTACGTTCGCACAGATACGCAGTATTTT
v_call: TRBV7-2; j_call: TRBJ2-3; d_call: .; clone_size: .; cdr3_aa: CASSEGVGTQYF; cdr3_nt: TGTGCCAGCAGCGAGGGCGTTGGTACGCAGTATTTT
v_call: TRBV5-4; j_call: TRBJ2-5; d_call: .; clone_size: .; cdr3_aa: CASSSGKEWETQYF; cdr3_nt: TGTGCCAGCAGCTCTGGGAAGGAGTGGGAGACCCAGTACTTC
v_call: TRBV19; j_call: TRBJ2-7; d_call: .; clone_size: .; cdr3_aa: CASSIDRTYEQYF; cdr3_nt: TGTGCCAGTAGTATTGACCGTACCTACGAGCAGTACTTC
v_call: TRBV11-3; j_call: TRBJ2-3; d_call: .; clone_size: .; cdr3_aa: CASSPGHNTDTQYF; cdr3_nt: TGTGCCAGCAGCCCGGGACACAACACAGATACGCAGTATTTT
v_call: TRBV2; j_call: TRBJ1-6; d_call: TRBD1; clone_size: once; cdr3_aa: CASSGRDRLYNSPLHF; cdr3_nt: TGTGCCAGCAGTGGCCGGGACAGGCTTTATAATTCACCCCTCCACTTT